This is a list of T cell receptor beta chains from one sample in a study of T-cell memory formation after mild COVID-19. TCRdb ran MiXCR on the 5' RACE reads and lists one entry per CDR3 protein. The sample holds fewer than 450,000 distinct CDR3 sequences, 21% seen once. The sequencing sample was made of PBMCs or a T cell subset sorted from them (not recorded which). These receptor sequences come from an adult woman who had mild COVID-19 (a few samples of this study predate the infection). Cell type and time point are not known. Both conserved end residues are part of each CDR3. D genes are given only for firm matches. Only part of the rows carry a size: once, few, many, or a class if the clone is expanded.

v_gene: TRBV5-1
abundance: many
j_gene: TRBJ1-4
d_gene: -
CDR3nt: TGCGCCAGCAGCTTGGGTAACAGCATCACAACTAATGAAAAACTGTTTTTT
CDR3aa: CASSLGNSITTNEKLFF

v_gene: TRBV12-3/TRBV12-4
abundance: few
j_gene: TRBJ1-1
d_gene: -
CDR3nt: TGTGCCAGCAGCCCAACCCCAGCCGTGAACACTGAAGCTTTCTTT
CDR3aa: CASSPTPAVNTEAFF

v_gene: TRBV9
abundance: once
j_gene: TRBJ1-6
d_gene: TRBD1
CDR3nt: TGTGCCAGCAGCCCCAGGACGGGTACAGGGGACTATTCACCCCTCCACTTT
CDR3aa: CASSPRTGTGDYSPLHF

v_gene: TRBV20-1
abundance: -
j_gene: TRBJ2-3
d_gene: -
CDR3nt: TGCAGTGCCAGATCCTTAACAGATACGCAGTATTTT
CDR3aa: CSARSLTDTQYF

v_gene: TRBV5-1
abundance: -
j_gene: TRBJ1-1
d_gene: -
CDR3nt: TGCGCCAGCAGCTTGGCAGAGGCAGACTACACTGAAGCTTTCTTT
CDR3aa: CASSLAEADYTEAFF

v_gene: TRBV7-2
abundance: few
j_gene: TRBJ2-5
d_gene: -
CDR3nt: TGTGCCAGCAGCTTAGCCAGGGAACAAGAGACCCAGTACTTC
CDR3aa: CASSLAREQETQYF

v_gene: TRBV18
abundance: few
j_gene: TRBJ1-2
d_gene: TRBD1
CDR3nt: TGTGCCAGCTCACCGGGACAGGGGGCTTCATGGTATGGCTACACCTTC
CDR3aa: CASSPGQGASWYGYTF

v_gene: TRBV6-2/TRBV6-3
abundance: -
j_gene: TRBJ1-2
d_gene: -
CDR3nt: TGTGCCAGTCGAGGGTCCTATGGCTACACCTTC
CDR3aa: CASRGSYGYTF

v_gene: TRBV7-2
abundance: few
j_gene: TRBJ2-5
d_gene: TRBD2
CDR3nt: TGTGCCAGCAGCTTAGCGACGGGGACTAGCGGAGCCCAAGAGACCCAGTACTTC
CDR3aa: CASSLATGTSGAQETQYF

v_gene: TRBV7-9
abundance: few
j_gene: TRBJ2-2
d_gene: TRBD2
CDR3nt: TGTGCCAGCAGGGCCGGGACTAGCCACACCGGGGAGCTGTTTTTT
CDR3aa: CASRAGTSHTGELFF

v_gene: TRBV18
abundance: few
j_gene: TRBJ2-1
d_gene: -
CDR3nt: TGTGCCAGCTCACCACTTGAGAGTACGGGACAGTTCTTC
CDR3aa: CASSPLESTGQFF

v_gene: TRBV12-3/TRBV12-4
abundance: few
j_gene: TRBJ2-4
d_gene: -
CDR3nt: TGTGCCAGCAGTCTTAGGGTGTCCATCCAGTACTTC
CDR3aa: CASSLRVSIQYF

v_gene: TRBV4-3
abundance: few
j_gene: TRBJ2-2
d_gene: TRBD2
CDR3nt: TGCGCCAGCAGCCAAGCGAGGATAGCGGGGTCGAACACCGGGGAGCTGTTTTTT
CDR3aa: CASSQARIAGSNTGELFF

v_gene: TRBV7-2
abundance: few
j_gene: TRBJ2-3
d_gene: TRBD2
CDR3nt: TGTGCCAGCAGATTAACCGGGACTAGGGGCACAGATACGCAGTATTTT
CDR3aa: CASRLTGTRGTDTQYF

v_gene: TRBV18
abundance: few
j_gene: TRBJ2-5
d_gene: TRBD1
CDR3nt: TGTGCCAGCTCACCTCGACAGGGTAGCGAGGAGACCCAGTACTTC
CDR3aa: CASSPRQGSEETQYF

v_gene: TRBV18
abundance: few
j_gene: TRBJ1-1
d_gene: TRBD1
CDR3nt: TGTGCCAGCTCACCACCCGGGACAGGGCGAAACACTGAAGCTTTCTTT
CDR3aa: CASSPPGTGRNTEAFF

v_gene: TRBV12-3/TRBV12-4
abundance: few
j_gene: TRBJ1-2
d_gene: -
CDR3nt: TGTGCCAGCACTCCTGAGGGGAGCCAAGCGAGAGGCTACACCTTC
CDR3aa: CASTPEGSQARGYTF

v_gene: TRBV29-1
abundance: -
j_gene: TRBJ2-7
d_gene: -
CDR3nt: TGCAGCGTTGTTGGGGGAGGCTACGAGCAGTACTTC
CDR3aa: CSVVGGGYEQYF

v_gene: TRBV27
abundance: -
j_gene: TRBJ2-5
d_gene: -
CDR3nt: TGTGCCAGCAGTTTATCTACACCGTACCAAGAGACCCAGTACTTC
CDR3aa: CASSLSTPYQETQYF

v_gene: TRBV12-5
abundance: -
j_gene: TRBJ2-7
d_gene: TRBD2
CDR3nt: TGTGCTAGTGGTTTTGGTCCTAGCGGGTACTCCTACGAGCAGTACTTC
CDR3aa: CASGFGPSGYSYEQYF

v_gene: TRBV29-1
abundance: -
j_gene: TRBJ1-2
d_gene: TRBD1
CDR3nt: TGCAGCGCACTCCTAGGGACAGGGGCCTACTATGGCTACACCTTC
CDR3aa: CSALLGTGAYYGYTF

v_gene: TRBV10-2
abundance: -
j_gene: TRBJ2-1
d_gene: TRBD2
CDR3nt: TGCGCCAGCAGTGACCGGACTAGCGGGAGAAGTGAGCAGTTCTTC
CDR3aa: CASSDRTSGRSEQFF

v_gene: TRBV4-2
abundance: -
j_gene: TRBJ1-2
d_gene: TRBD1
CDR3nt: TGTGCCAGCAGCCAAGATCCGAGTGGGACAGGGGGCGTTGGCTACACCTTC
CDR3aa: CASSQDPSGTGGVGYTF

v_gene: TRBV5-1
abundance: -
j_gene: TRBJ2-1
d_gene: -
CDR3nt: TGCGCCAGCAGCTCCCAAAATTACAATGAGCAGTTCTTC
CDR3aa: CASSSQNYNEQFF

v_gene: TRBV12-3/TRBV12-4
abundance: few
j_gene: TRBJ2-7
d_gene: -
CDR3nt: TGTGCCAGCAGTTTTGAGTCCGAGCAGTACTTC
CDR3aa: CASSFESEQYF

v_gene: TRBV12-3/TRBV12-4
abundance: -
j_gene: TRBJ1-1
d_gene: -
CDR3nt: TGTGCCAGCAGTTTTTCAGGGAGTAACACTGAAGCTTTCTTT
CDR3aa: CASSFSGSNTEAFF

v_gene: TRBV15
abundance: -
j_gene: TRBJ1-1
d_gene: -
CDR3nt: TGTGCCACCAGCGGCAGGCTGAACACTGAAGCTTTCTTT
CDR3aa: CATSGRLNTEAFF

v_gene: TRBV9
abundance: few
j_gene: TRBJ2-5
d_gene: -
CDR3nt: TGTGCCAGCAGCTCGCGACCCCTCCCAGGGGAGACCCAGTACTTC
CDR3aa: CASSSRPLPGETQYF

v_gene: TRBV21-1
abundance: -
j_gene: TRBJ1-1
d_gene: -
CDR3nt: TGTGCCAGCAGAGACAAAGCAGGGTGCGTGAACACTGAAGCTTTCTTT
CDR3aa: CASRDKAGCVNTEAFF

v_gene: TRBV4-2
abundance: few
j_gene: TRBJ1-1
d_gene: -
CDR3nt: TGTGCCAGCAGCCAAGGGAGGGAAGCTTTCTTT
CDR3aa: CASSQGREAFF

v_gene: TRBV2
abundance: few
j_gene: TRBJ2-7
d_gene: -
CDR3nt: TGTGCCAGCAGGCCGGACGCCGGAGAGCAGTACTTC
CDR3aa: CASRPDAGEQYF

v_gene: TRBV25-1
abundance: few
j_gene: TRBJ1-4
d_gene: -
CDR3nt: TGTGCCAGCAGTGAACGAGAAAGGGAGGGAAATGAAAAACTGTTTTTT
CDR3aa: CASSEREREGNEKLFF

v_gene: TRBV5-1
abundance: many
j_gene: TRBJ2-5
d_gene: TRBD1
CDR3nt: TGTGCCAGCAGCTTGACAGGGGGCCGGGAGACCCAGTACTTC
CDR3aa: CASSLTGGRETQYF

v_gene: TRBV5-1
abundance: many
j_gene: TRBJ1-1
d_gene: TRBD1
CDR3nt: TGCGCCAGCAGTTTCATGGGGTCAGGGGGCTCTGAAGCTTTCTTT
CDR3aa: CASSFMGSGGSEAFF

v_gene: TRBV14
abundance: few
j_gene: TRBJ1-2
d_gene: -
CDR3nt: TGTGCCAGCAGCCAAGATCGGTACTATGGCTACACCTTC
CDR3aa: CASSQDRYYGYTF

v_gene: TRBV20-1
abundance: -
j_gene: TRBJ1-2
d_gene: -
CDR3nt: TGCAGTGCCCAGTCCGCTAACTATGGCTACACCTTC
CDR3aa: CSAQSANYGYTF

v_gene: TRBV4-1
abundance: few
j_gene: TRBJ2-4
d_gene: TRBD2
CDR3nt: TGCGCCAGCAGCCAAGGGGGAGGGCTAGCCAAAAACATTCAGTACTTC
CDR3aa: CASSQGGGLAKNIQYF

v_gene: TRBV30
abundance: many
j_gene: TRBJ2-4
d_gene: TRBD2
CDR3nt: TGTGCCTGGAGTGGACTAGCGGGAAGTCTAGCCAAAAACATTCAGTACTTC
CDR3aa: CAWSGLAGSLAKNIQYF

v_gene: TRBV18
abundance: few
j_gene: TRBJ2-7
d_gene: TRBD1
CDR3nt: TGTGCCAGCTCCCTAGGCCCGACAGGGGGTCTAGACGAGCAGTACTTC
CDR3aa: CASSLGPTGGLDEQYF

v_gene: TRBV29-1
abundance: -
j_gene: TRBJ2-1
d_gene: TRBD2
CDR3nt: TGCAGCGTTGTCGGGAGGGTTGCCAGCTCCTACAATGAGCAGTTCTTC
CDR3aa: CSVVGRVASSYNEQFF

v_gene: TRBV2
abundance: -
j_gene: TRBJ1-2
d_gene: TRBD1
CDR3nt: TGTGCCAGCAGGGGCTTTGGGGGACAGGTAGTTGGCTACACCTTC
CDR3aa: CASRGFGGQVVGYTF

v_gene: TRBV5-5
abundance: few
j_gene: TRBJ2-7
d_gene: -
CDR3nt: TGTGCCAGCAGCTTGAGTCGCGAGCAGTACTTC
CDR3aa: CASSLSREQYF

v_gene: TRBV20-1
abundance: -
j_gene: TRBJ2-3
d_gene: TRBD2
CDR3nt: TGCAGTGCTAGATCGTTTGGTAGCGGGGGCACAGATACGCAGTATTTT
CDR3aa: CSARSFGSGGTDTQYF

v_gene: TRBV29-1
abundance: few
j_gene: TRBJ2-1
d_gene: -
CDR3nt: TGCAGCGTCCTCGTGGGAGGCGGGAATGAGCAGTTCTTC
CDR3aa: CSVLVGGGNEQFF

v_gene: TRBV5-1
abundance: few
j_gene: TRBJ2-1
d_gene: -
CDR3nt: TGCGCCAGCAAGTTGGCGGGGCCCCAGGGCTACAATGAGCAGTTCTTC
CDR3aa: CASKLAGPQGYNEQFF

v_gene: TRBV19
abundance: few
j_gene: TRBJ1-5
d_gene: TRBD1
CDR3nt: TGTGCCAGTAAGGCCGGACAGGGAAATCAGCCCCAGCATTTT
CDR3aa: CASKAGQGNQPQHF

v_gene: TRBV5-5
abundance: -
j_gene: TRBJ1-2
d_gene: -
CDR3nt: TGTGCCAGCAGCTTGCGCGGACGCATGGATGGCTACACCTTC
CDR3aa: CASSLRGRMDGYTF

v_gene: TRBV12-3/TRBV12-4
abundance: -
j_gene: TRBJ1-5
d_gene: -
CDR3nt: TGTGCCAGCAGTTTAGCGAAGGGGGGAGGGCCCCAGCATTTT
CDR3aa: CASSLAKGGGPQHF

v_gene: TRBV12-3/TRBV12-4
abundance: -
j_gene: TRBJ2-1
d_gene: -
CDR3nt: TGTGCCAGCAGTTTGAAGGACAAGGCTTTCTATGAGCAGTTCTTC
CDR3aa: CASSLKDKAFYEQFF

v_gene: TRBV19
abundance: many
j_gene: TRBJ2-2
d_gene: -
CDR3nt: TGTGCCGGCCAGACTAGTAACACCGGGGAGCTGTTTTTT
CDR3aa: CAGQTSNTGELFF

v_gene: TRBV2
abundance: -
j_gene: TRBJ2-7
d_gene: TRBD1
CDR3nt: TGTGCTAGCAGTGAAAGGCTGCAGGGGGCCTACGAGCAGTACTTC
CDR3aa: CASSERLQGAYEQYF

v_gene: TRBV25-1
abundance: -
j_gene: TRBJ1-1
d_gene: -
CDR3nt: TGTGCCAGCAGTCTTCCGGGGACGGGTACGGGGACTGAAGCTTTCTTT
CDR3aa: CASSLPGTGTGTEAFF

v_gene: TRBV7-8
abundance: -
j_gene: TRBJ1-5
d_gene: TRBD1
CDR3nt: TGTGCCAGCAGCTCAGGAACAGGGGTGAGAGGAGGTCAGCCCCAGCATTTT
CDR3aa: CASSSGTGVRGGQPQHF

v_gene: TRBV7-9
abundance: -
j_gene: TRBJ1-1
d_gene: TRBD1
CDR3nt: TGTGCCAGCAGCACAGCACAGGGGATCGCTGAAGCTTTCTTT
CDR3aa: CASSTAQGIAEAFF

v_gene: TRBV4-3
abundance: few
j_gene: TRBJ2-3
d_gene: -
CDR3nt: TGCGCCAGCAGCCAAGAACTCCAGGCCACTTATACGCAGTATTTT
CDR3aa: CASSQELQATYTQYF

v_gene: TRBV30
abundance: few
j_gene: TRBJ1-2
d_gene: -
CDR3nt: TGTGCTCGGAGGGCCCCGCTTAACTATGGCTACACCTTC
CDR3aa: CARRAPLNYGYTF

v_gene: TRBV20-1
abundance: -
j_gene: TRBJ1-1
d_gene: -
CDR3nt: TGCAGTGCTCCCCCAAGCGGCGGGGGGAACACTGAAGCTTTCTTT
CDR3aa: CSAPPSGGGNTEAFF

v_gene: TRBV12-3/TRBV12-4
abundance: few
j_gene: TRBJ1-5
d_gene: -
CDR3nt: TGTGCCAGCAGTTTAATCCGCAATCAGCCCCAGCATTTT
CDR3aa: CASSLIRNQPQHF

v_gene: TRBV20-1
abundance: few
j_gene: TRBJ2-1
d_gene: -
CDR3nt: TGCAGTGTAGGATGGAATGAGCAGTTCTTC
CDR3aa: CSVGWNEQFF